Listed here is a single TCR beta chain. These data originate in a study of T cells after yellow fever vaccination. TCRdb analysed the 5' RACE reads with MiXCR anew, one entry per CDR3 protein. The data contain approximately 510,000 distinct CDR3 sequences, 20% to 25% of them seen just once; the ten biggest clones take up about 16%. Germline V gene data show CDR1 as MGHRA and CDR2 as YSYEKL. Trimming pared 2 bases from V and 5 bases from J, leaving 13 bases between. The CDR3 is made up of 14 amino acids. The TCR originated in a man aged 18 to 29 who received the YFV17D yellow fever vaccine. The chain uses TRBV4-1 and TRBJ2-7; no clear D gene. Sequencing used PBMCs, obtained roughly 20 days after the first yellow fever vaccination. The DNA of the CDR3 is TGCGCCAGCAGCCAACGGCAATTTGAGAACGAGCAGTACTTC. Protein sequence: CASSQRQFENEQYF.